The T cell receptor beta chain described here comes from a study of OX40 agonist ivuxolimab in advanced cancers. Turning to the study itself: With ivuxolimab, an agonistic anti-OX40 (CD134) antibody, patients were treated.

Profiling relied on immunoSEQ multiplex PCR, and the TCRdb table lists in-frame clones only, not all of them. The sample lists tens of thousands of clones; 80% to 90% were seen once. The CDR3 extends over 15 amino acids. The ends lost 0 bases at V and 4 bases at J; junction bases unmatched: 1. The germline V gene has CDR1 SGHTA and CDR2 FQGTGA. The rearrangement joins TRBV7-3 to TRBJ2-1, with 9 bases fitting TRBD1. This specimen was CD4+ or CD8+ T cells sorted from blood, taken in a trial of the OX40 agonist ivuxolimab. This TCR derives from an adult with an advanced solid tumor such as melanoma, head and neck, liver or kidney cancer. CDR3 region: CASSLTTGGYNEQFF. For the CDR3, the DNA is TGTGCCAGCAGCTTAACGACAGGGGGGTACAATGAGCAGTTCTTC.